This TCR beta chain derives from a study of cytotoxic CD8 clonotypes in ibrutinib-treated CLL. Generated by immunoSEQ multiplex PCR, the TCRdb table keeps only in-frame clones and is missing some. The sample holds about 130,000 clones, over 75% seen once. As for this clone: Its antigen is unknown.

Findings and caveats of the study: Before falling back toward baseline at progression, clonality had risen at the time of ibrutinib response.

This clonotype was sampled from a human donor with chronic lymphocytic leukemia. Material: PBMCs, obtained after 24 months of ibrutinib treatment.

The CDR3 coding sequence is TGTGCCAGTAGTTTTGGGGTAGGTTCGGCCATTGGACAGGAGCTGAACACTGAAGCTTTCTTT. Amino acids: CASSFGVGSAIGQELNTEAFF. The chain combines TRBV19 with TRBJ1-1; TRBD1 agrees at 7 bases. The J segment lost 0 bases and the V segment lost 5 bases, leaving 24 bases of the junction unmatched. The CDR3 loop spans 21 amino acids. Germline CDR1 is LNHDA and CDR2 is SQIVND (reference sequence).